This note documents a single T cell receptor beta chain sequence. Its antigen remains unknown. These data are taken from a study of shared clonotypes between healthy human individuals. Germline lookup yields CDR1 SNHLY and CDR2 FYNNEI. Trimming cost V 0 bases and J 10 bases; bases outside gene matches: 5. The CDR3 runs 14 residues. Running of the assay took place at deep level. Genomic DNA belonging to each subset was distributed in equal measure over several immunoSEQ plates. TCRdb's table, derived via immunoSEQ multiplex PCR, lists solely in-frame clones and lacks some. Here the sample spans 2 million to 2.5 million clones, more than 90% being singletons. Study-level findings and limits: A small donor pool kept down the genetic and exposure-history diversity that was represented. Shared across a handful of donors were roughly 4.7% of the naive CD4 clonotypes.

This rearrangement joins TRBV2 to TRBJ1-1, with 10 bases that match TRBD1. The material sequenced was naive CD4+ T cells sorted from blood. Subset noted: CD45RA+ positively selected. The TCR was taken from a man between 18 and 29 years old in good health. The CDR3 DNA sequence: TGTGCCAGCAGTGAAGCGAGACAGGGGGCGCGAGCTTTCTTT. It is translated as CASSEARQGARAFF.